The 16 T cell receptor beta chains below all came from one sample that was sequenced in a study of blood T cell repertoires in COVID-19. Measured with immunoSEQ multiplex PCR; TCRdb has only the in-frame clones, and not every one. The sample shows 100,000 to 150,000 clones, 85% to 90% of them seen only once. Sequencing was performed on peripheral blood. The origin of the receptors is a man in his 70s with active or convalescent COVID-19.

The chain carries TRBV6-1 and TRBJ1-1; 7 bases are shared with TRBD1. V trimming: 2 bases; J trimming: 0 bases; junction bases outside the gene matches: 6. The length of the CDR3 is 16 residues. Germline V gene lookup returns CDR1 MNHNS and CDR2 SASEGT. The CDR3 DNA follows: TGTGCCAGCAGTGAAACCCAGGGGGTTGTGAACACTGAAGCTTTCTTT. Its protein is CASSETQGVVNTEAFF.

The table lists this clone with a count of one. The chain combines TRBV5-1 with TRBJ2-1; perhaps TRBD1 as D (6 bases). CDR1 is SGHRS, CDR2 YFSETQ, per germline. The V end was cut by 3 bases, the J end by 0 bases, with 19 bases between. The CDR3 spans 18 residues. The CDR3 nucleotides read TGCGCCAGCAGCTGGATAGCCAGGGGAGCCAACTCCTACAATGAGCAGTTCTTC. Encoded protein: CASSWIARGANSYNEQFF.

The V gene is TRBV6-5, the J gene TRBJ1-2; TRBD1 might be the D (6 bases). Germline V CDR1 and CDR2: MNHEY, SVGAGI. V dropped 7 bases and J dropped 0 bases, with 15 bases sitting between them. The CDR3 spans 15 residues. Here the CDR3 reads CASNAGALANYGYTF. The CDR3 DNA is TGTGCCAGCAATGCAGGGGCGCTAGCTAACTATGGCTACACCTTC.

This clone was detected once. This rearrangement joins TRBV18 to TRBJ1-1, with TRBD1 as a possible D gene (5 bases). The CDR3 length is 15 residues. Per germline, CDR1 KGHSH and CDR2 LQKENI. V lost 4 bases and J 4 bases, leaving 16 bases between the germline ends. Here the CDR3 DNA reads TGTGCCAGCTCACTAAAGGCAGGGAAGGTCACTGAAGCTTTCTTT. Translated, it gives CASSLKAGKVTEAFF.

V gene TRBV28 combines with J gene TRBJ2-1; the D is unclear. This CDR3 has 13 amino acids. Trimming took off 4 bases at V and 8 bases at J, with 12 bases between the two ends. The V gene's germline CDR1 is MDHEN and CDR2 SYDVKM. The CDR3 DNA reads as TGTGCCAGCAGTTCCGCTAGAGGCTATGAGCAGTTCTTC. It codes for CASSSARGYEQFF.

This rearrangement joins TRBV6-5 to TRBJ2-2, with D uncertain. The V gene lost 6 bases and the J gene lost 3 bases, with 14 bases spanning the gap. CDR1 is MNHEY, CDR2 SVGAGI, per germline. This CDR3 comprises 15 residues. The CDR3 sequence is CASSRVGGDTGELFF. DNA for the CDR3: TGTGCCAGCAGCCGAGTCGGCGGCGACACCGGGGAGCTGTTTTTT.

This CDR3 is CASSHRGTEYNEQFF. DNA for the CDR3: TGTGCCAGCAGCCACAGGGGGACAGAGTACAATGAGCAGTTCTTC. This chain joins TRBV13 and TRBJ2-1; 8 bases agree with TRBD1. This CDR3 comprises 15 residues. Germline CDR1 PRHDT, CDR2 FYEKMQ (reference sequence). J lost 4 bases, V lost 5 bases, and 7 bases had no gene match. Variable domain in full (rest from reference TRBV13 and TRBJ2-1): AAGVIQSPRHLIKEKRETATLKCYPIPRHDTVYWYQQGPGQDPQFLISFYEKMQSDKGSIPDRFSAQQFSDYHSELNMSSLELGDSALYFCASSHRGTEYNEQFFGPGTRLTVL.

This sequence joins TRBV4-1 and TRBJ1-4; the D gene is possibly TRBD1 (5 bases). V was trimmed by 0 bases and J by 8 bases, leaving 16 bases between them. CDR3 length equals 16 residues. Germline V CDR1 and CDR2: MGHRA, YSYEKL. The CDR3 region is CASSQDGVAGKEKLFF. The CDR3 DNA reads TGCGCCAGCAGCCAAGATGGGGTGGCAGGGAAGGAAAAACTGTTTTTT.

V and J are TRBV30 and TRBJ1-1; D unresolved. Germline-derived CDR1 and CDR2 are GTSNPN and SVGIG (reference sequence). V shed 2 bases and J shed 0 bases, with 7 bases lying between them. The length of the CDR3 is 13 residues. This CDR3 is CAWSYSLNTEAFF. The CDR3 DNA follows: TGTGCCTGGAGTTACAGTCTGAACACTGAAGCTTTCTTT.

In this sample, this clone turned up once. The V gene is TRBV5-1, the J gene TRBJ2-3; 8 nucleotides align to TRBD2. Germline CDR1 SGHRS, CDR2 YFSETQ. The CDR3 consists of 15 residues. The V segment lost 0 bases and the J segment 3 bases; nucleotides outside the gene matches: 3. The CDR3 DNA is TGCGCCAGCAGCTTGGCGGGCGGGAGGACAGATACGCAGTATTTT. Encoded protein: CASSLAGGRTDTQYF.

The chain carries TRBV7-8 and TRBJ1-6; D might be TRBD1 (5 bases). Trimming removed 5 bases from V and 7 bases from J, with 12 bases in between. CDR1 is SGHVS and CDR2 is FQNEAQ in the germline V gene. This CDR3 comprises 14 residues. CDR3 in amino acids: CASSDGQKNSPLHF. In DNA, the CDR3 is TGTGCCAGCAGCGACGGACAAAAAAATTCACCCCTCCACTTT.

The chain links TRBV6-5 to TRBJ2-2; 9 nucleotides line up with TRBD1. The trim removed 6 bases at V and 6 bases at J, leaving 8 bases unmatched. This CDR3 has 15 amino acids. CDR1 and CDR2 from the germline V gene are MNHEY and SVGAGI. The DNA of the CDR3 is TGTGCCAGCAGGCCTGGGACAGGGCGGTCCGGGGAGCTGTTTTTT. It yields the protein CASRPGTGRSGELFF.

The V and J genes are TRBV4-1 and TRBJ2-3; 7 positions match TRBD1. CDR3 length equals 17 residues. V was clipped by 4 bases and J by 2 bases; unmatched bases: 12. Germline V gene sequence: CDR1 MGHRA, CDR2 YSYEKL. CDR3 loop: CASSLPGTALITDTQYF. As DNA, the CDR3 is TGCGCCAGCAGCCTACCGGGGACAGCATTAATCACAGATACGCAGTATTTT.

The V gene is TRBV18, the J gene TRBJ2-6; 11 bases map to TRBD1. The CDR3 is 19 amino acids. Trimming took 4 bases from V and 3 from J; bases not matched to a gene: 11. CDR1 is KGHSH, CDR2 LQKENI, per germline. CDR3: CASSLSTGTGGFGANVLTF. Here the CDR3 DNA reads TGTGCCAGCTCACTTTCGACCGGGACAGGGGGTTTTGGGGCCAACGTCCTGACTTTC.

The rearrangement links TRBV7-8 to TRBJ1-2; 11 nucleotides agree with TRBD1. The germline V gene has CDR1 SGHVS and CDR2 FQNEAQ. V trimming: 4 bases; J trimming: 8 bases; junction bases outside the gene matches: 9. This CDR3 spans 15 amino acids. The CDR3 region has the DNA TGTGCCAGCAGCTACCGGGACAGGGGGAGTCTGGGCTACACCTTC. This sequence encodes CASSYRDRGSLGYTF.

The V call is TRBV3-1 (or the pseudogene TRBV3-2), the J call TRBJ2-1; a weak D match, TRBD2 (6 bases). Per the germline V gene, CDR1 is LGHDT and CDR2 is YNNKEL (reference sequence). Trimming removed 0 bases from V and 0 bases from J, with 9 bases in between. CDR3 size: 16 residues. CDR3 protein: CASSQEAGRSYNEQFF. CDR3 sequence (DNA): TGTGCCAGCAGCCAAGAGGCGGGACGCTCCTACAATGAGCAGTTCTTC.